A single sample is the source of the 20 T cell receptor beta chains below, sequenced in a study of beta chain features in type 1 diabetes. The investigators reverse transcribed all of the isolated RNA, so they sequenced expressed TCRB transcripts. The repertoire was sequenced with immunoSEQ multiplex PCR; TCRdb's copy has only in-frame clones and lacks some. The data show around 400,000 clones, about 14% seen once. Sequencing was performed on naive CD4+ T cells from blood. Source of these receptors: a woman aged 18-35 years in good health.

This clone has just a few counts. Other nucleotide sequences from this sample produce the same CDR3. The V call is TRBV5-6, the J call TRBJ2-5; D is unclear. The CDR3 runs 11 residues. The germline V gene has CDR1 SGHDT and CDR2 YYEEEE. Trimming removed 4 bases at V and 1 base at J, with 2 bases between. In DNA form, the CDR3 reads TGTGCCAGCAGCCTCCAAGAGACCCAGTACTTC. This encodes CASSLQETQYF.

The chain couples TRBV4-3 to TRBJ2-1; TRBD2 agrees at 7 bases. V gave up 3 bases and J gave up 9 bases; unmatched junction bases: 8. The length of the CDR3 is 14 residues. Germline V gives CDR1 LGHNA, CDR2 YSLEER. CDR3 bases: TGCGCCAGCAGCCATACGAATAGGGAGGGTGAGCAGTTCTTC. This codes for CASSHTNREGEQFF.

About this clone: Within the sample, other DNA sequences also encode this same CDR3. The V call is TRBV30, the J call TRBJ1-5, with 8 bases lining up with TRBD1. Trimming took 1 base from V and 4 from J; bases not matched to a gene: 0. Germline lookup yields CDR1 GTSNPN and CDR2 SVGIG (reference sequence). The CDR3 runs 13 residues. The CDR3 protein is CAWSGTGNQPQHF. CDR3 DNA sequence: TGTGCCTGGAGTGGGACAGGGAATCAGCCCCAGCATTTT. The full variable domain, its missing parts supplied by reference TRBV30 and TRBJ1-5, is SQTIHQWPATLVQPVGSPLSLECTVEGTSNPNLYWYRQAAGRGLQLLFYSVGIGQISSEVPQNLSASRPQDRQFILSSKKLLLSDSGFYLCAWSGTGNQPQHFGDGTRLSIL.

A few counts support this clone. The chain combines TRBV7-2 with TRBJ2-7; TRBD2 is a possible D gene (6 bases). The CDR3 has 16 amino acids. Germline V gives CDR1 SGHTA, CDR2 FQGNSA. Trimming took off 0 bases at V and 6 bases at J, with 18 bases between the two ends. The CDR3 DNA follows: TGTGCCAGCAGCTTAGCGGGGGGTCTAGTACGGTTCGAGCAGTACTTC. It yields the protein CASSLAGGLVRFEQYF.

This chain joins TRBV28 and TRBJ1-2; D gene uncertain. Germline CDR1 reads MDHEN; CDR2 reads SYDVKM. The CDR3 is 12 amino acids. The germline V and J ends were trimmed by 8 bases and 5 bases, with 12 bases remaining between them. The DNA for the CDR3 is TGTGCCAGCGGGCCTTCGATGTATGGCTACACCTTC. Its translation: CASGPSMYGYTF.

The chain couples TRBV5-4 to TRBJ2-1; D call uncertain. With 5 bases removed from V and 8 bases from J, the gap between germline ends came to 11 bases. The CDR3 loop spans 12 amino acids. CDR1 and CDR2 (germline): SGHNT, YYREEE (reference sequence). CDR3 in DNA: TGTGCCAGCAGTTTTGAGTATTATGAGCAGTTCTTC. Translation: CASSFEYYEQFF.

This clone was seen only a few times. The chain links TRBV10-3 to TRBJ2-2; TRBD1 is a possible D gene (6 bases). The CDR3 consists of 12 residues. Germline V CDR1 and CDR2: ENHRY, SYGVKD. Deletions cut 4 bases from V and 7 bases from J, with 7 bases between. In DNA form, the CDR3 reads TGTGCCATCAGTGGAGGGGGCGGGGAGCTGTTTTTT. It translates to CAISGGGGELFF.

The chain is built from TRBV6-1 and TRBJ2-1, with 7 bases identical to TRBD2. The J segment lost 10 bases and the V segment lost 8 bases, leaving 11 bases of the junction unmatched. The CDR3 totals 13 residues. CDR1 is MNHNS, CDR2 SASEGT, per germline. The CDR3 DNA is TGTGCCAGCCCATCTTGGGGGGGATGGGAGCAGTTCTTC. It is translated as CASPSWGGWEQFF.

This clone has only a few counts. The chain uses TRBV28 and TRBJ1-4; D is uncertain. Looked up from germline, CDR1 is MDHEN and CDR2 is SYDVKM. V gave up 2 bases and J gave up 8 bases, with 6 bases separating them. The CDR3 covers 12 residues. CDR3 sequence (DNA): TGTGCCAGCAGTTTAACGGTCGAAAAACTGTTTTTT. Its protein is CASSLTVEKLFF.

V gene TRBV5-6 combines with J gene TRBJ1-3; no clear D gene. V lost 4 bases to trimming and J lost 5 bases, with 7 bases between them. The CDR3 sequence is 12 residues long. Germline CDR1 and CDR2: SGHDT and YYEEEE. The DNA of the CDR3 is TGTGCCAGCAGCCTAGAGAGAAACACCATATATTTT. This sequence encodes CASSLERNTIYF.

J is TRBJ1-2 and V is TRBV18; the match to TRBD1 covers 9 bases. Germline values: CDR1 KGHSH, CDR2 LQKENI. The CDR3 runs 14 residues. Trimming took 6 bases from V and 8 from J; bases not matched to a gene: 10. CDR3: CASSRGQGKFGYTF. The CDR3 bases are TGTGCCAGCTCGCGAGGACAGGGGAAGTTCGGCTACACCTTC.

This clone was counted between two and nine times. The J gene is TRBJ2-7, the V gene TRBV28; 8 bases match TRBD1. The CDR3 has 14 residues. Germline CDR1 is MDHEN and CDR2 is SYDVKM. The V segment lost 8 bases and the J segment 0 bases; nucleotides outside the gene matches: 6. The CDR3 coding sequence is TGTGCCAGCCAGGGGGCAGGTATCTCCTACGAGCAGTACTTC. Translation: CASQGAGISYEQYF.

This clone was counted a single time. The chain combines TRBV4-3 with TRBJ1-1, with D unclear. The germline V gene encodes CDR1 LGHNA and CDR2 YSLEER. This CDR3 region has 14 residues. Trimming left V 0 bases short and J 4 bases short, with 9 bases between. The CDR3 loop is CASSQEVAGTEAFF. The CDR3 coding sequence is TGCGCCAGCAGCCAAGAAGTCGCCGGCACTGAAGCTTTCTTT.

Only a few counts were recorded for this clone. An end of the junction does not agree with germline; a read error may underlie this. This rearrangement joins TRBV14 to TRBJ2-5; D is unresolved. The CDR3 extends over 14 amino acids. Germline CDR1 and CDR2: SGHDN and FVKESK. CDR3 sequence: CASSPNNIQVTQYF. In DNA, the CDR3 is TGTGCCAGCAGCCCCAACAATATCCAAGTGACCCAGTACTTC.

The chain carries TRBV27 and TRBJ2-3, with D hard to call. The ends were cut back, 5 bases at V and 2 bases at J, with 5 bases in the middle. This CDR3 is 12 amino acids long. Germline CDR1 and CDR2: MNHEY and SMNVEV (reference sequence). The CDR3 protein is CASSPNTDTQYF. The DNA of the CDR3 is TGTGCCAGCAGTCCCAACACAGATACGCAGTATTTT.

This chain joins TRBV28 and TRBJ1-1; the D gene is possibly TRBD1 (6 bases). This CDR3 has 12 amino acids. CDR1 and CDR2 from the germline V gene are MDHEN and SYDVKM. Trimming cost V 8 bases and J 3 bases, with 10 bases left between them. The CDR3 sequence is CASLQGDTEAFF. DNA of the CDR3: TGTGCCAGCCTACAGGGTGACACTGAAGCTTTCTTT. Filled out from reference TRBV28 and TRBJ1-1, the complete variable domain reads DVKVTQSSRYLVKRTGEKVFLECVQDMDHENMFWYRQDPGLGLRLIYFSYDVKMKEKGDIPEGYSVSREKKERFSLILESASTNQTSMYLCASLQGDTEAFFGQGTRLTVV.

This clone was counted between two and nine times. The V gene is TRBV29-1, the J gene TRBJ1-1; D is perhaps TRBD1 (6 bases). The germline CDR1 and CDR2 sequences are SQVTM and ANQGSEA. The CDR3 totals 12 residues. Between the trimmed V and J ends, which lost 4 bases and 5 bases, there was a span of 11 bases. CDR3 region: CSVGTASTEAFF. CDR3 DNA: TGCAGCGTTGGGACAGCCTCTACTGAAGCTTTCTTT.

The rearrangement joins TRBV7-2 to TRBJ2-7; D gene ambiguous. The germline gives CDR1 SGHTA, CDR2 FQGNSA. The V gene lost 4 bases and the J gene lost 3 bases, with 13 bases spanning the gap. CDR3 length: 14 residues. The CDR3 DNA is TGTGCCAGCAGCTATCATGGCGGCAACTACGAGCAGTACTTC. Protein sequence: CASSYHGGNYEQYF.

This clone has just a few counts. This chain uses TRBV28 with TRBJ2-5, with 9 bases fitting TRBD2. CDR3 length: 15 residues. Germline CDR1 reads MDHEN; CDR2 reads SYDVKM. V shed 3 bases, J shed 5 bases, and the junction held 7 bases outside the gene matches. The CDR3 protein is CASSFDLAGYETQYF. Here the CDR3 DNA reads TGTGCCAGCAGTTTTGATCTAGCGGGATACGAGACCCAGTACTTC.

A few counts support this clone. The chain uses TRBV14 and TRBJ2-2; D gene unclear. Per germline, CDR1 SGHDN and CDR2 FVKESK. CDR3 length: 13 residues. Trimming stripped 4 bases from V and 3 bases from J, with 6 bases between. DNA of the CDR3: TGTGCCAGCAGCCCACAGTACACCGGGGAGCTGTTTTTT. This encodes CASSPQYTGELFF.